This entry lists 14 T cell receptor beta chains sequenced from one sample in a study of blood T cell repertoires in COVID-19. TCRdb's table, derived via immunoSEQ multiplex PCR, lists solely in-frame clones and lacks some. In the table there are just over 300,000 clones, 70% to 90% of which are singletons. Sample: PBMCs or T cells enriched from blood (not recorded which). Source of these receptors: a man aged 25 to 40 who had recovered from COVID-19.

This sequence joins TRBV12-5 and TRBJ1-3; the D is unclear. Trimming removed 0 bases at V and 7 bases at J, with 7 bases between. This CDR3 contains 13 residues. Germline V lookup: CDR1 LGHNT, CDR2 FRNRAP. The CDR3 nucleotides are TGTGCTAGTGGTTTGGTAAATCCGAACACCATATATTTT. Its protein is CASGLVNPNTIYF.

The rearrangement uses TRBV19 and TRBJ1-5; weak D call: TRBD1 (5 bases). Deletions cut 2 bases from V and 7 bases from J, with 12 bases between. The CDR3 sequence is 14 residues long. Germline V CDR1 and CDR2: LNHDA, SQIVND (reference sequence). CDR3 bases: TGTGCCAGTAGTATATACCAGGGAAACCAGCCCCAGCATTTT. Translating it yields CASSIYQGNQPQHF.

V and J are TRBV4-2 and TRBJ1-1; D unresolved. V dropped 1 base and J dropped 6 bases, with 12 bases sitting between them. Germline assignment: CDR1 LGHNA and CDR2 YNFKEQ. The CDR3 is 14 residues long. The DNA of the CDR3 is TGTGCCAGCAGCCAAGTGTCGCCGAGCGCTGAAGCTTTCTTT. This gives the protein CASSQVSPSAEAFF.

A few counts support this clone. The chain recombines TRBV2 with TRBJ1-6; D gene unclear. The length of the CDR3 is 15 residues. The germline CDR1 and CDR2 sequences are SNHLY and FYNNEI. Trimming removed 8 bases from V and 0 bases from J, with 11 bases in between. CDR3 bases: TGTGCCAGCTCAAGGGAGAGCTCCTATAATTCACCCCTCCACTTT. It specifies CASSRESSYNSPLHF.

The rearrangement uses TRBV9 and TRBJ1-6, with D perhaps TRBD1 (5 bases). The CDR3 sequence is 15 residues long. With 0 bases removed from V and 7 bases from J, the gap between germline ends came to 11 bases. Germline V gene sequence: CDR1 SGDLS, CDR2 YYNGEE. CDR3 sequence: CASSVAGVGNSPLHF. CDR3 DNA: TGTGCCAGCAGCGTAGCGGGGGTGGGGAATTCACCCCTCCACTTT. The full variable domain, completed using reference TRBV9 and TRBJ1-6, is DSGVTQTPKHLITATGQRVTLRCSPRSGDLSVYWYQQSLDQGLQFLIQYYNGEERAKGNILERFSAQQFPDLHSELNLSSLELGDSALYFCASSVAGVGNSPLHFGNGTRLTVT.

This clone was detected only once. V usage is TRBV30 and J usage is TRBJ2-2; a possible D gene is TRBD2 (5 bases). Trimming took off 3 bases at V and 8 bases at J, with 19 bases between the two ends. Per the germline V gene, CDR1 is GTSNPN and CDR2 is SVGIG (reference sequence). CDR3 length: 15 amino acids. The CDR3 loop reads CAWSVNLGRSGELFF. In DNA form, the CDR3 reads TGTGCCTGGAGCGTGAATTTGGGGAGATCTGGGGAGCTGTTTTTT.

The gene calls are TRBV6-5 and TRBJ1-1, with D possibly being TRBD1 (6 bases). CDR1 and CDR2 from the germline V gene are MNHEY and SVGAGI. The CDR3 contains 14 residues. Trimming left V 5 bases short and J 0 bases short, with 10 bases between. CDR3 in DNA: TGTGCCAGCAGTCCTACAGGGATGAACACTGAAGCTTTCTTT. It translates to CASSPTGMNTEAFF.

The chain uses TRBV7-2 and TRBJ1-6; 7 bases fit TRBD1. V gave up 4 bases and J gave up 7 bases; unmatched junction bases: 7. Germline CDR1 is SGHTA and CDR2 is FQGNSA. This CDR3 is built from 15 residues. CDR3 loop: CASSSGQYWNSPLHF. The CDR3 nucleotides read TGTGCCAGCAGCTCGGGACAGTACTGGAATTCACCCCTCCACTTT.

The chain joins TRBV5-1 to TRBJ1-1; possible D gene TRBD1, 6 bases. CDR1 is SGHRS, CDR2 YFSETQ, per germline. The germline V and J ends were trimmed by 1 base and 3 bases, with 10 bases remaining between them. The CDR3 has 14 residues. The DNA of the CDR3 is TGCGCCAGCAGCTTGACAGGGTGGGACACTGAAGCTTTCTTT. The encoded protein is CASSLTGWDTEAFF.

The chain employs TRBV30 and TRBJ1-2; 8 bases match TRBD1. Trimming at V came to 0 bases and at J to 4 bases, leaving 4 bases not matched to a gene. This CDR3 is 14 amino acids long. Germline V gene sequence: CDR1 GTSNPN, CDR2 SVGIG (reference sequence). CDR3 DNA sequence: TGTGCCTGGAGTGTCGGGCAGGGGGCCTATGGCTACACCTTC. It encodes CAWSVGQGAYGYTF.

V and J are TRBV9 and TRBJ2-1, with 13 bases that match TRBD2. After removal of 0 bases from V and 4 bases from J, the junction contained 7 bases not matched to a gene. This CDR3 contains 18 residues. Germline V CDR1 and CDR2: SGDLS, YYNGEE. CDR3 residues: CASSVGSQGLAGYNEQFF. The DNA for the CDR3 is TGTGCCAGCAGCGTAGGGTCCCAGGGACTAGCGGGGTACAATGAGCAGTTCTTC.

This chain links TRBV9 with TRBJ1-5; 7 bases align to TRBD1. The CDR3 is 15 residues long. CDR1 and CDR2 from the germline V gene are SGDLS and YYNGEE. Trimming cost V 4 bases and J 3 bases; bases outside gene matches: 7. CDR3: CASSTLGQDNQPQHF. The CDR3, as DNA: TGTGCCAGCAGCACTCTTGGACAGGACAATCAGCCCCAGCATTTT.

The genes are TRBV19 and TRBJ1-3, with D maybe TRBD1 (5 bases). The CDR3 extends over 14 amino acids. CDR1 and CDR2 from the germline V gene are LNHDA and SQIVND (reference sequence). Trimming left V 5 bases short and J 2 bases short, with 10 bases between. CDR3 DNA: TGTGCCAGTAGTCAGGGTCGGACTGGAAACACCATATATTTT. Translation gives CASSQGRTGNTIYF.

The gene calls are TRBV19 and TRBJ2-1; 11 bases match TRBD2. V shed 7 bases and J 4 bases; nucleotides not matched to a gene: 6. In germline, CDR1 is LNHDA, CDR2 SQIVND (reference sequence). The CDR3 runs 15 residues. The CDR3 DNA follows: TGTGCCAGTATGGGAGGGACTAGCGGATACAATGAGCAGTTCTTC. Translation gives CASMGGTSGYNEQFF.